One sample yielded the 14 T cell receptor beta chains listed below, sequenced in a study of T-cell reconstitution after alpha-beta-depleted transplantation in children. TCRbeta library construction was performed incorporating unique molecular identifiers. A single record per CDR3 protein comes from TCRdb applying MiXCR to the PCR reads. This sample carries approximately 520,000 distinct CDR3 sequences, less than 35% of them seen once, and the ten largest clones take about 2.3%. Here the sequenced sample was PBMCs from the stem cell graft donor, taken from the stem cell graft. These receptors were taken from a human donor who donated a stem cell graft to a child with aplastic anemia.

The genes are TRBV18 and TRBJ2-3; no clear D gene. With 2 bases removed from V and 2 bases from J, the gap between germline ends came to 8 bases. Germline CDR1 and CDR2: KGHSH and LQKENI. The CDR3 spans 14 residues. The CDR3 loop is CASSPMGNTDTQYF. The CDR3, as DNA: TGTGCCAGCTCACCAATGGGGAACACAGATACGCAGTATTTT.

This chain joins TRBV5-4 and TRBJ2-1; D gene uncertain. This CDR3 contains 17 residues. V dropped 4 bases and J dropped 0 bases, with 17 bases sitting between them. Germline V gene data show CDR1 as SGHNT and CDR2 as YYREEE (reference sequence). The CDR3 nucleotides read TGTGCCAGCAGCCAGTACGTTTCTGCCAGCTCCTACAATGAGCAGTTCTTC. Encoded protein: CASSQYVSASSYNEQFF.

This clonotype was counted between two and nine times. CDR3 nucleotides: TGTGCCAGCAACATCCAGGGGGAACAAGAGACCCAGTACTTC. Protein: CASNIQGEQETQYF. This chain joins TRBV7-8 and TRBJ2-5; TRBD1 agrees at 7 bases. This CDR3 region has 14 residues. After removal of 7 bases from V and 2 bases from J, the junction contained 7 bases not matched to a gene. Germline values: CDR1 SGHVS, CDR2 FQNEAQ.

J is TRBJ2-1 and V is TRBV20-1; TRBD2 matches at 12 bases. CDR1 is DFQATT and CDR2 is SNEGSKA in the germline V gene (reference sequence). The CDR3 runs to 15 residues. V lost 6 bases to trimming and J lost 7 bases; unmatched junction nucleotides: 10. The CDR3 region is CSATSSGRAWNEQFF. The CDR3 DNA follows: TGCAGTGCGACCTCTAGCGGGAGGGCCTGGAATGAGCAGTTCTTC.

This clonotype appeared a few times. V is TRBV6-1 and J is TRBJ2-7, with TRBD1 identical over 7 bases. The V gene's germline CDR1 is MNHNS and CDR2 SASEGT. CDR3 size: 13 residues. The V and J ends lost 8 bases and 7 bases, in that order; junction bases with no gene match: 11. CDR3 nucleotides: TGTGCCAGCCTAACCTTGGACAGGAGGGAGCAGTACGTC. As protein: CASLTLDRREQYV.

The chain combines TRBV29-1 with TRBJ2-5; either TRBD1 or TRBD2 may supply D (5 bases each). Deletions cut 7 bases from V and 7 bases from J, with 16 bases between. Germline CDR1 SQVTM, CDR2 ANQGSEA. CDR3 length: 12 residues. CDR3 nucleotides: TGCAGCGCTAGGGGAGAGACCAGGACCCAGTACTTC. Translation gives CSARGETRTQYF.

This clonotype was seen at least ten times. This chain uses TRBV29-1 with TRBJ1-2, with 7 bases lining up with TRBD1. From germline, CDR1 is SQVTM and CDR2 ANQGSEA. V lost 0 bases to trimming and J lost 7 bases; unmatched junction nucleotides: 5. There are 13 residues in the CDR3. The DNA for the CDR3 is TGCAGCGTTGAAGATCTAGGGGGCCGTGGCTACACCTTC. Amino acids: CSVEDLGGRGYTF.

The chain recombines TRBV4-3 with TRBJ2-7, with 7 bases matching TRBD2. V lost 4 bases and J lost 7; bases outside the gene matches: 13. CDR1 and CDR2 (germline): LGHNA, YSLEER. The CDR3 consists of 15 residues. CDR3 in DNA: TGCGCCAGCAGCCCCCCCGGGACTAACGTACGAGAGCAGTACTTC. Protein sequence: CASSPPGTNVREQYF.

This clonotype was seen only a few times. The rearrangement uses TRBV7-2 and TRBJ2-3; 8 bases fit TRBD2. Germline V CDR1 and CDR2: SGHTA, FQGNSA. The CDR3 loop spans 16 amino acids. The V and J ends lost 4 bases and 0 bases, in that order; junction bases with no gene match: 6. The CDR3 loop is CASSSRRTSSTDTQYF. The CDR3 DNA sequence: TGTGCCAGCAGCTCCCGCAGGACTAGCAGCACAGATACGCAGTATTTT.

Many counts were recorded for this clonotype. V and J are TRBV9 and TRBJ2-2, with D possibly matching TRBD1 (6 bases). V lost 4 bases, J lost 2 bases, and 9 bases lay in between. The CDR3 is 14 residues long. Germline CDR1 and CDR2: SGDLS and YYNGEE. CDR3 amino acids: CASSPQGNTGELFF. In DNA, the CDR3 is TGTGCCAGCAGCCCACAGGGTAACACCGGGGAGCTGTTTTTT.

The V call is TRBV18, the J call TRBJ1-5; TRBD1 matches 9 bases. Germline trimming cut 2 bases from V and 4 bases from J; bases unmatched to any gene: 6. The germline V gene has CDR1 KGHSH and CDR2 LQKENI. This CDR3 has 16 residues. The CDR3 spells CASSPGQGRENQPQHF. The CDR3, as DNA: TGTGCCAGCTCACCAGGACAGGGGAGGGAAAATCAGCCCCAGCATTTT.

This chain connects TRBV7-2 to TRBJ1-6, with D perhaps TRBD1 (6 bases). Germline loops: CDR1 SGHTA, CDR2 FQGNSA. The CDR3 length is 15 residues. The V gene lost 4 bases and the J gene lost 10 bases, with 17 bases spanning the gap. The CDR3 DNA sequence: TGTGCCAGCAGCTCCCAACGGGGCGACAGGTCACCCCTCCACTTT. This sequence encodes CASSSQRGDRSPLHF.

The chain carries TRBV24-1 and TRBJ2-1; 13 nucleotides agree with TRBD2. This CDR3 spans 17 amino acids. After removal of 5 bases from V and 4 bases from J, the junction contained 7 bases not matched to a gene. Germline V gene sequence: CDR1 KGHDR, CDR2 SFDVKD. CDR3 bases: TGTGCCACCAGTGCCCGGACTAGCGGGAGTGTGTACAATGAGCAGTTCTTC. Translating it yields CATSARTSGSVYNEQFF.

This chain connects TRBV7-9 to TRBJ2-2; tentatively, D is TRBD1 or TRBD2 (5 bases each). CDR1 is SEHNR, CDR2 FQNEAQ, per germline (reference sequence). V lost 10 bases to trimming and J lost 6 bases, with 27 bases between them. The CDR3 has 17 residues. CDR3: CATSSVRDPRAPGELFF. The CDR3 DNA sequence: TGTGCCACCTCGAGCGTCCGGGACCCACGGGCGCCCGGGGAGCTGTTTTTT.